This is a list of T cell receptor beta chains from one sample in a study of blood T cell repertoires in COVID-19. Assay used: immunoSEQ multiplex PCR; TCRdb lists only in-frame clones, some missing. The data hold approximately 290,000 clones, with approximately 90% observed a single time. The sample was peripheral blood. The receptors shown here come from a man aged 30 to 39 with acute or convalescent COVID-19. The CDR3 runs from the conserved cysteine through the conserved F or W. The D gene is left open where the match is weak. For some rows the clone size is stated as once, few or many, or as a class when expanded; others skip it.

d_call clone_size j_call v_call cdr3_aa cdr3_nt
NA NA TRBJ2-7 TRBV7-8 CASSEGPYEQYF TGTGCCAGCAGCGAGGGCCCTTACGAGCAGTACTTC
NA NA TRBJ2-1 TRBV9 CASSVEGEDTVYNEQFF TGTGCCAGCAGCGTAGAAGGGGAGGATACTGTCTACAATGAGCAGTTCTTC
TRBD1 NA TRBJ2-3 TRBV6-6 CASSYGTGGADTQYF TGTGCCAGCAGCTACGGGACAGGGGGTGCAGATACGCAGTATTTT
NA NA TRBJ1-5 TRBV4-1 CASSLFPGEPQHF TGCGCCAGCAGCCTTTTCCCCGGTGAGCCCCAGCATTTT
NA NA TRBJ1-3 TRBV2 CASRRISGNTIYF TGTGCCAGCAGGAGGATTTCTGGAAACACCATATATTTT
NA NA TRBJ1-2 TRBV4-1 CASSQVFTQGRAGYTF TGCGCCAGCAGCCAAGTCTTCACCCAGGGCCGAGCTGGCTACACCTTC
NA few TRBJ2-1 TRBV19 CASSAPGPEQFF TGTGCCAGTAGTGCCCCAGGTCCTGAGCAGTTCTTC
TRBD1 NA TRBJ2-6 TRBV5-1 CASSPGTEGANVLTF TGCGCCAGCAGCCCTGGGACAGAGGGGGCCAACGTCCTGACTTTC
NA NA TRBJ1-2 TRBV5-1 CASSPTYQRNYGYTF TGCGCCAGCAGCCCCACTTACCAGCGCAACTATGGCTACACCTTC
NA NA TRBJ2-7 TRBV3-1/TRBV3-2 CASSQGASYEQYF TGTGCCAGCAGCCAAGGGGCCTCCTACGAGCAGTACTTC
TRBD1 NA TRBJ1-5 TRBV10-2 CASQTGANQPQHF TGCGCCAGCCAGACAGGGGCCAATCAGCCCCAGCATTTT
TRBD2 NA TRBJ2-3 TRBV6-6 CASSYSRLAGADTQYF TGTGCCAGCAGTTACTCGAGACTAGCGGGAGCGGATACGCAGTATTTT
NA NA TRBJ2-2 TRBV2 CASSTGTTGELFF TGTGCCAGCAGCACAGGGACCACCGGGGAGCTGTTTTTT
TRBD2 NA TRBJ2-3 TRBV27 CASSFLAGEGDTQYF TGTGCCAGCAGTTTCCTAGCGGGGGAGGGAGATACGCAGTATTTT
NA NA TRBJ1-2 TRBV18 CASSPLVQTIGYTF TGTGCCAGCTCACCACTAGTACAGACCATTGGCTACACCTTC
TRBD1 NA TRBJ2-1 TRBV6-5 CASTVGGTGYNEQFF TGTGCCAGCACCGTCGGTGGGACAGGTTACAATGAGCAGTTCTTC
NA NA TRBJ1-4 TRBV5-1 CASSLGTAPPSSEKLFF TGCGCCAGCAGCTTGGGGACAGCACCACCCTCCTCGGAAAAACTGTTTTTT
NA NA TRBJ1-5 TRBV6-5 CASSPDRRSTQPQHF TGTGCCAGCAGCCCCGACAGGCGAAGCACTCAGCCCCAGCATTTT
TRBD1 NA TRBJ1-2 TRBV4-1 CASSHPRDRADGYTF TGCGCCAGCAGCCACCCCCGGGACAGGGCTGACGGCTACACCTTC
NA NA TRBJ1-2 TRBV4-1 CASSQGTGNGYTF TGCGCCAGCAGCCAAGGAACAGGGAATGGCTACACCTTC
NA NA TRBJ2-5 TRBV14 CASSPVVGGTQYF TGTGCCAGCAGCCCGGTGGTCGGGGGGACCCAGTACTTC
NA NA TRBJ2-7 TRBV6-6 CASRNGQGGTYEQYF TGTGCCAGCAGAAACGGACAGGGAGGGACCTACGAGCAGTACTTC
NA NA TRBJ1-4 TRBV27 CASRGGTRANEKLFF TGTGCCAGCAGGGGAGGTACTAGGGCTAATGAAAAACTGTTTTTT
NA NA TRBJ1-2 TRBV2 CASSDGGVGGYTF TGTGCCAGCAGTGATGGAGGGGTGGGAGGCTACACCTTC
TRBD1 NA TRBJ2-2 TRBV7-9 CASSLRTGSAGELFF TGTGCCAGCAGCTTAAGGACAGGGAGTGCCGGGGAGCTGTTTTTT
TRBD2 NA TRBJ2-3 TRBV4-1 CASSQGGGDHTQYF TGCGCCAGCAGCCAAGGCGGGGGGGACCATACGCAGTATTTT
NA NA TRBJ1-6 TRBV3-1/TRBV3-2 CASSRAGGIYNSPLHF TGTGCCAGCAGCCGCGCGGGGGGGATTTATAATTCACCCCTCCACTTT
TRBD2 NA TRBJ2-1 TRBV5-1 CASSRRGTSALVGNEQFF TGCGCCAGCAGCCGGCGGGGGACTAGCGCTCTGGTGGGCAATGAGCAGTTCTTC
TRBD1 NA TRBJ1-3 TRBV6-1 CASSEGTGGNTIYF TGTGCCAGCAGTGAAGGGACAGGGGGAAACACCATATATTTT
NA few TRBJ1-2 TRBV19 CASSIARTGFRNYGYTF TGTGCCAGTAGTATAGCTAGAACAGGGTTCCGAAACTATGGCTACACCTTC
TRBD2 once TRBJ2-3 TRBV5-4 CASSLVRLAGNTDTQYF TGTGCCAGCAGCTTGGTAAGGCTAGCGGGTAACACAGATACGCAGTATTTT
TRBD1 NA TRBJ2-2 TRBV27 CASSSPGQGRTGELFF TGTGCCAGCAGCTCTCCCGGACAGGGAAGGACCGGGGAGCTGTTTTTT
TRBD1 NA TRBJ2-7 TRBV18 CASSPGTGGRSEQYF TGTGCCAGCTCACCAGGGACAGGGGGCAGGAGCGAGCAGTACTTC
NA NA TRBJ1-2 TRBV19 CASHGGDYGYTF TGTGCCTCCCACGGGGGAGACTATGGCTACACCTTC
TRBD2 NA TRBJ2-1 TRBV3-1/TRBV3-2 CASSLLSGRGSYNEQFF TGTGCCAGCAGCCTCCTTAGCGGGAGGGGCTCCTACAATGAGCAGTTCTTC
TRBD2 NA TRBJ2-7 TRBV3-1/TRBV3-2 CASSPGLAPREQYF TGTGCCAGCTCCCCGGGACTAGCCCCTCGCGAGCAGTACTTC
TRBD2 NA TRBJ2-1 TRBV27 CASRGGYQWSEQFF TGTGCCAGCAGGGGGGGGTACCAGTGGAGTGAGCAGTTCTTC
NA NA TRBJ2-1 TRBV28 CASTLPGAAPKQFF TGTGCCAGCACCCTACCGGGAGCAGCCCCGAAACAGTTCTTC
TRBD1 NA TRBJ1-6 TRBV10-2 CASSEYRAGGAGNSPLHF TGCGCCAGCAGTGAATATAGGGCAGGGGGCGCAGGTAATTCACCCCTCCACTTT
TRBD2 NA TRBJ2-3 TRBV7-9 CASSQGLARADTQYF TGTGCCAGCAGCCAGGGACTAGCGCGCGCAGATACGCAGTATTTT
TRBD1 NA TRBJ2-2 TRBV4-1 CASSGKQGIDTGELFF TGCGCCAGCAGCGGAAAACAGGGGATAGACACCGGGGAGCTGTTTTTT
NA NA TRBJ1-6 TRBV10-3 CAISAQQGGLNSPLHF TGTGCCATCAGTGCCCAACAGGGTGGCCTTAATTCACCCCTCCACTTT
NA NA TRBJ2-3 TRBV5-6 CASSWAGLSTDTQYF TGTGCCAGCAGCTGGGCGGGGCTTAGCACAGATACGCAGTATTTT
TRBD2 NA TRBJ2-3 TRBV24-1 CATSVAGGGTDTQYF TGTGCCACCAGTGTCGCGGGAGGGGGCACAGATACGCAGTATTTT